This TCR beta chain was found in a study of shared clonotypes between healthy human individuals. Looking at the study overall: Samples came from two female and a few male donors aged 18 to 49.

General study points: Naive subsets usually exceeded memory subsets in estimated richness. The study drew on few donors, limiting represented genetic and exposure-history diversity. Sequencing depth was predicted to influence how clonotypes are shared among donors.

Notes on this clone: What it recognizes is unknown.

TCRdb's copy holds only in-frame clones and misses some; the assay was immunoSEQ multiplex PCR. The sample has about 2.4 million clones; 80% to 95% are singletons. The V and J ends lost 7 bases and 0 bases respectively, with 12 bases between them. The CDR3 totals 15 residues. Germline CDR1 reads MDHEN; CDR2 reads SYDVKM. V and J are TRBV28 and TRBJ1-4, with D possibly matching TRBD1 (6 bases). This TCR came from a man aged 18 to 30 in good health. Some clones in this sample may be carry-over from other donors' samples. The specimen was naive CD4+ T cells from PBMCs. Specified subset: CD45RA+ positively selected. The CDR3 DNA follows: TGTGCCAGCAAGACGGGGGGCTCAACTAATGAAAAACTGTTTTTT. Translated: CASKTGGSTNEKLFF.